One T cell receptor (beta chain) is described in this entry. Produced via immunoSEQ multiplex PCR; TCRdb's table is partial and in-frame only. The repertoire holds approximately 15,000 clones, approximately 80% seen once, with about a quarter in the top ten. This specimen comes from a study of blood T cell repertoires in COVID-19. Study-wide background: From T cells, B-cell-depleted T cells, or PBMCs came the material, which was cDNA or gDNA.

Germline loops: CDR1 SGHDT, CDR2 YYEEEE. CDR3 length: 15 residues. The V segment lost 3 bases and the J segment 4 bases; nucleotides outside the gene matches: 6. Sequenced material: peripheral blood. This TCR came from an older woman with active COVID-19. The V and J genes are TRBV5-6 and TRBJ1-3; 8 bases align to TRBD1. CDR3 loop: CASSSTGDSGNTIYF. The CDR3 DNA sequence: TGTGCCAGCAGCTCGACAGGGGATTCGGGAAACACCATATATTTT.